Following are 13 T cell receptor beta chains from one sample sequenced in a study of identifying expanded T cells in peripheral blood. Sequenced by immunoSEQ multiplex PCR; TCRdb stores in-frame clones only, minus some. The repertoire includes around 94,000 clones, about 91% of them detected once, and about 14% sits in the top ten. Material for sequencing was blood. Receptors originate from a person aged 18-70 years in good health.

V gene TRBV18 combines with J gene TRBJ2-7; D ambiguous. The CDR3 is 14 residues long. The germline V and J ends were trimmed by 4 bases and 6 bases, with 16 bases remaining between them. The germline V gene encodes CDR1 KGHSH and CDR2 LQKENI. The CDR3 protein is CASSREQIDGEQYF. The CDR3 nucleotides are TGTGCCAGCTCACGCGAACAGATAGATGGCGAGCAGTACTTC.

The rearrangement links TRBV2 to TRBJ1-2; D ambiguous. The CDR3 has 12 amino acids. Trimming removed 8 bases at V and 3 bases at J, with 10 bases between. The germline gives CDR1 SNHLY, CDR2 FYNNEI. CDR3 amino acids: CASVRTDYGYTF. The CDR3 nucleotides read TGTGCCAGCGTTCGGACGGACTATGGCTACACCTTC. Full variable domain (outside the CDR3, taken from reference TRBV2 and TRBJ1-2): EPEVTQTPSHQVTQMGQEVILRCVPISNHLYFYWYRQILGQKVEFLVSFYNNEISEKSEIFDDQFSVERPDGSNFTLKIRSTKLEDSAMYFCASVRTDYGYTFGSGTRLTVV.

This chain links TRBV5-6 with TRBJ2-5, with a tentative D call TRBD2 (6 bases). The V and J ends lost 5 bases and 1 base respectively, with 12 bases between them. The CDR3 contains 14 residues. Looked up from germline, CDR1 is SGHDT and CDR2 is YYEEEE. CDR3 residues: CASSYPGLQETQYF. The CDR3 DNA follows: TGTGCCAGCAGTTACCCGGGACTCCAAGAGACCCAGTACTTC.

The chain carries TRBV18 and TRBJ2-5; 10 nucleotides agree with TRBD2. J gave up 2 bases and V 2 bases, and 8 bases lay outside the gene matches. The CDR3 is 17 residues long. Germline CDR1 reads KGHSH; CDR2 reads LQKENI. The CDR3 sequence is CASSPGLAGEYQETQYF. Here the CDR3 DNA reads TGTGCCAGCTCACCAGGGCTAGCGGGAGAGTATCAAGAGACCCAGTACTTC.

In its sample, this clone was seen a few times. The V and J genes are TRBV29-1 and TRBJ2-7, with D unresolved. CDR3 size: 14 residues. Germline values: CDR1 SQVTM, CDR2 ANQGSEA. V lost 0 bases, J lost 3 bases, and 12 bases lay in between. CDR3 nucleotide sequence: TGCAGCGTTGAAGATGACAAGATGGGCTACGAGCAGTACTTC. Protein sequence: CSVEDDKMGYEQYF.

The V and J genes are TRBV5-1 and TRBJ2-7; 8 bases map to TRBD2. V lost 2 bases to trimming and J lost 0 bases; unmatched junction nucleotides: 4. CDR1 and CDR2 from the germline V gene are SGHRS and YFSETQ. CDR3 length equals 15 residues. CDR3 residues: CASSFSGASSYEQYF. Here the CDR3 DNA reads TGCGCCAGCAGCTTTAGCGGGGCAAGCTCCTACGAGCAGTACTTC.

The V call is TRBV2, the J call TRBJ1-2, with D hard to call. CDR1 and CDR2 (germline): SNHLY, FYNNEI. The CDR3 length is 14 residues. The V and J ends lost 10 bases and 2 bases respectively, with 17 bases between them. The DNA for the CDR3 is TGTGCCACCAAATTAGGTGGGCCGAACTATGGCTACACCTTC. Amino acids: CATKLGGPNYGYTF.

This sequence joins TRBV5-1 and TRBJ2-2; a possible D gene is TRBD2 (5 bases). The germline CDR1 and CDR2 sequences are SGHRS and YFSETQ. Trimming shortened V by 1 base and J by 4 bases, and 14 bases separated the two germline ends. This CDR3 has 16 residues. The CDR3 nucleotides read TGCGCCAGCAGCTTGATTGGTGGGAGAGGCACCGGGGAGCTGTTTTTT. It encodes CASSLIGGRGTGELFF.

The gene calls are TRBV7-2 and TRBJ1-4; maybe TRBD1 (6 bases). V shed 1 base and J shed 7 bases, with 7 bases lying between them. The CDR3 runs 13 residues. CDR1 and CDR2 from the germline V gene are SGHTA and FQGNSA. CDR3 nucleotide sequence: TGTGCCAGCAGCTTAGGCAGGGGTGAAAAACTGTTTTTT. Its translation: CASSLGRGEKLFF.

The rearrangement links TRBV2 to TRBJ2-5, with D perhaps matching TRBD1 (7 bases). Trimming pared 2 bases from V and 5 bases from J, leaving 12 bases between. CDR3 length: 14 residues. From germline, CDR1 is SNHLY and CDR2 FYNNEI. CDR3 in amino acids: CASSEMTGRETQYF. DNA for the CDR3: TGTGCCAGCAGTGAAATGACAGGGAGGGAGACCCAGTACTTC.

DNA of the CDR3: TGTGCCAGCAGCGGCCGGGACGCCCGAAATGAGCAGTTCTTC. Translation: CASSGRDARNEQFF. The chain employs TRBV9 and TRBJ2-1; the D gene could be TRBD1 or TRBD2 (5 bases each). CDR1 and CDR2 (germline): SGDLS, YYNGEE. V lost 3 bases, J lost 7 bases, and 14 bases lay in between. This CDR3 spans 14 amino acids. The complete variable domain, with remaining parts taken from reference TRBV9 and TRBJ2-1, reads DSGVTQTPKHLITATGQRVTLRCSPRSGDLSVYWYQQSLDQGLQFLIQYYNGEERAKGNILERFSAQQFPDLHSELNLSSLELGDSALYFCASSGRDARNEQFFGPGTRLTVL.

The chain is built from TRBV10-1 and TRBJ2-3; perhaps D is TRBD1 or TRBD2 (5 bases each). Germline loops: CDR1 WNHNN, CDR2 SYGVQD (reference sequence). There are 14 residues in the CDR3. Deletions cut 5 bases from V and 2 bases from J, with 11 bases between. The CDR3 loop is CASSTGTDTDTQYF. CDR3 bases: TGCGCCAGCAGTACCGGGACGGACACAGATACGCAGTATTTT.

CDR3 bases: TGTGCCAGCAGCGCCATCGAACAGGGGAGGTATGGCTACACCTTC. It is translated as CASSAIEQGRYGYTF. The V gene is TRBV11-2, the J gene TRBJ1-2, with 7 bases lining up with TRBD1. V was clipped by 5 bases and J by 5 bases; unmatched bases: 11. The germline V gene encodes CDR1 SGHAT and CDR2 FQNNGV. The CDR3 consists of 15 residues.